Below are 28 T cell receptor beta chains sequenced from a single sample in a study of blood T cell repertoires in COVID-19. Sequencing used immunoSEQ multiplex PCR; TCRdb keeps in-frame clones, though not all of them. The sample lists 200,000 to 250,000 clones; about four fifths were seen once. Sequencing was performed on peripheral blood. These receptors all come from a woman in her 40s with acute or convalescent COVID-19.

The V gene is TRBV4-1, the J gene TRBJ2-7, with 12 nucleotides matching TRBD1. The CDR3 totals 20 residues. Germline CDR1 reads MGHRA; CDR2 reads YSYEKL. V trimming: 0 bases; J trimming: 5 bases; junction bases outside the gene matches: 17. CDR3 sequence reads: CASSQEAPGTGGADLHEQYF. As DNA, the CDR3 is TGCGCCAGCAGCCAAGAGGCTCCCGGGACAGGGGGCGCGGATCTCCACGAGCAGTACTTC.

The chain recombines TRBV27 with TRBJ2-1; D may be TRBD2 (5 bases). Germline V gives CDR1 MNHEY, CDR2 SMNVEV (reference sequence). This CDR3 has 13 residues. V lost 8 bases and J lost 0, with 8 bases in between. CDR3 in DNA: TGTGCCAGCGGACTTAGCTCCTACAATGAGCAGTTCTTC. It translates to CASGLSSYNEQFF.

The gene calls are TRBV3-1 (or the pseudogene TRBV3-2) and TRBJ1-2; D gene ambiguous. Germline V gene data show CDR1 as LGHDT and CDR2 as YNNKEL (reference sequence). V was clipped by 4 bases and J by 2 bases, with 5 bases between them. The CDR3 spans 12 residues. CDR3 nucleotides: TGTGCCAGCAGCCCGGGGAACTATGGCTACACCTTC. Translating gives CASSPGNYGYTF.

The rearrangement links TRBV30 to TRBJ2-3; no firm D call. This CDR3 has 12 amino acids. CDR1 is GTSNPN and CDR2 is SVGIG in the germline V gene (reference sequence). Trimming took 3 bases from V and 2 from J, leaving 6 bases between them. The CDR3, as DNA: TGTGCCTGGAGCCCCCTCACAGATACGCAGTATTTT. Protein product: CAWSPLTDTQYF. Full variable domain (outside the CDR3, taken from reference TRBV30 and TRBJ2-3): SQTIHQWPATLVQPVGSPLSLECTVEGTSNPNLYWYRQAAGRGLQLLFYSVGIGQISSEVPQNLSASRPQDRQFILSSKKLLLSDSGFYLCAWSPLTDTQYFGPGTRLTVL.

The gene calls are TRBV5-1 and TRBJ1-2; possibly TRBD1 for D (5 bases). The CDR3 runs 12 residues. Deletions cut 9 bases from V and 6 bases from J, with 15 bases between. In germline, CDR1 is SGHRS, CDR2 YFSETQ. The CDR3 coding sequence is TGCGCCACCGGGGAGGACAACCATGGCTACACCTTC. Protein product: CATGEDNHGYTF.

This chain links TRBV27 with TRBJ1-5; D may be TRBD1 (5 bases). CDR3 length: 14 residues. V was pared by 3 bases and J by 6 bases, with 12 bases between. Per the germline V gene, CDR1 is MNHEY and CDR2 is SMNVEV (reference sequence). DNA for the CDR3: TGTGCCAGCAGTTTTGGGGGAGGGAGTCAGCCCCAGCATTTT. Translating gives CASSFGGGSQPQHF.

This clone came up once. This chain joins TRBV19 and TRBJ2-7; 13 nucleotides line up with TRBD2. The germline V gene encodes CDR1 LNHDA and CDR2 SQIVND (reference sequence). V trimming: 5 bases; J trimming: 2 bases; junction bases outside the gene matches: 9. CDR3 length: 17 amino acids. The DNA for the CDR3 is TGTGCCAGTAGTCTAGGACTAGCGGGAGTATGGCCCTACGAGCAGTACTTC. It yields the protein CASSLGLAGVWPYEQYF.

This clone was detected only a few times. The V gene is TRBV11-1, the J gene TRBJ2-7; D remains ambiguous. Germline V gene data show CDR1 as SGHAT and CDR2 as FQDESV (reference sequence). V shed 3 bases and J shed 4 bases, with 13 bases lying between them. CDR3 length: 14 residues. CDR3 DNA: TGTGCCAGCAGCTTTAACACGCAGACTTACGAGCAGTACTTC. Protein: CASSFNTQTYEQYF.

The chain employs TRBV7-2 and TRBJ1-6; TRBD1 is a possible D gene (5 bases). This CDR3 is 13 amino acids long. The V end was cut by 4 bases, the J end by 12 bases, with 13 bases between. CDR1 is SGHTA and CDR2 is FQGNSA in the germline V gene. CDR3 sequence: CASSSAIGVPLHF. CDR3 bases: TGTGCCAGCAGCTCAGCCATAGGGGTACCCCTCCACTTT. The full variable domain, completed using reference TRBV7-2 and TRBJ1-6, is GAGVSQSPSNKVTEKGKDVELRCDPISGHTALYWYRQSLGQGLEFLIYFQGNSAPDKSGLPSDRFSAERTGGSVSTLTIQRTQQEDSAVYLCASSSAIGVPLHFGNGTRLTVT.

The V call is TRBV19, the J call TRBJ1-2; TRBD1 is a possible D gene (6 bases). The CDR3 consists of 13 residues. Trimming stripped 5 bases from V and 3 bases from J, with 10 bases between. Germline V CDR1 and CDR2: LNHDA, SQIVND (reference sequence). The DNA of the CDR3 is TGTGCCAGTAGTGTACAGGGCTACTATGGCTACACCTTC. Translated: CASSVQGYYGYTF.

The J gene is TRBJ2-1, the V gene TRBV3-1 (or the pseudogene TRBV3-2), with 12 nucleotides matching TRBD2. The V gene's germline CDR1 is LGHDT and CDR2 YNNKEL (reference sequence). The CDR3 covers 16 residues. The V segment lost 4 bases and the J segment 8 bases; nucleotides outside the gene matches: 9. The CDR3 DNA sequence: TGTGCCAGCAGCCTAAGGACTAGCGGGGTGTTGGATGAGCAGTTCTTC. This translates into CASSLRTSGVLDEQFF.

The rearrangement uses TRBV11-3 and TRBJ2-7; D is unresolved. V gave up 1 base and J gave up 9 bases, with 7 bases separating them. CDR1 is SGHNT and CDR2 is YENEEA in the germline V gene. The CDR3 is made up of 11 amino acids. Here the CDR3 reads CASSLAGVQYF. The CDR3 bases are TGTGCCAGCAGCTTAGCTGGAGTGCAGTACTTC.

This chain uses TRBV5-4 with TRBJ1-1; 11 nucleotides match TRBD1. Germline V gene data show CDR1 as SGHNT and CDR2 as YYREEE (reference sequence). The CDR3 extends over 14 amino acids. V dropped 5 bases and J dropped 2; count of bases not matched to a gene: 2. CDR3 nucleotide sequence: TGTGCCAGCAGTAGGACAGGGGGCAACACTGAAGCTTTCTTT. Translated: CASSRTGGNTEAFF.

This chain connects TRBV18 to TRBJ2-1; 15 nucleotides line up with TRBD2. This CDR3 spans 18 amino acids. Germline CDR1 KGHSH, CDR2 LQKENI. The J segment lost 10 bases and the V segment lost 3 bases, leaving 13 bases of the junction unmatched. DNA for the CDR3: TGTGCCAGCTCACCGGGACTAGCGGGAGGTCAAACTCGGCGGGAGCAGTTCTTC. Translating it yields CASSPGLAGGQTRREQFF.

The chain combines TRBV7-6 with TRBJ2-1, with D perhaps TRBD1 (6 bases). Trimming removed 5 bases from V and 2 bases from J, with 13 bases in between. This CDR3 has 15 amino acids. Germline V CDR1 and CDR2: SGHVS, FNYEAQ. Here the CDR3 DNA reads TGTGCCAGCAGCGTCCAGGACAGCCCCTACAATGAGCAGTTCTTC. Amino acids: CASSVQDSPYNEQFF.

The chain carries TRBV18 and TRBJ1-4; D is possibly TRBD1 (6 bases). Per germline, CDR1 KGHSH and CDR2 LQKENI. The V gene lost 6 bases and the J gene lost 13 bases, with 15 bases spanning the gap. The CDR3 has 12 residues. The CDR3 spells CASSPGGIGLFF. The CDR3 region has the DNA TGTGCCAGCTCCCCGGGGGGCATAGGACTGTTTTTT.

This chain connects TRBV11-3 to TRBJ2-1; TRBD2 is a possible D gene (5 bases). CDR3 length: 14 residues. Trimming cost V 3 bases and J 9 bases, with 15 bases left between them. Germline V CDR1 and CDR2: SGHNT, YENEEA. CDR3 residues: CASSFSKRPGEQFF. The DNA of the CDR3 is TGTGCCAGCAGCTTCTCCAAGCGGCCGGGTGAGCAGTTCTTC.

This rearrangement joins TRBV5-6 to TRBJ1-2, with 8 nucleotides matching TRBD1. Germline V gives CDR1 SGHDT, CDR2 YYEEEE. The J segment lost 4 bases and the V segment lost 4 bases, leaving 12 bases of the junction unmatched. CDR3 length: 16 residues. CDR3 coding DNA: TGTGCCAGCAGCCGGCGAGCCGGGACAGGAGCCTATGGCTACACCTTC. It translates to CASSRRAGTGAYGYTF.

The chain employs TRBV20-1 and TRBJ1-5; 7 positions agree with TRBD1. The CDR3 runs 16 residues. The ends lost 3 bases at V and 2 bases at J; junction bases unmatched: 10. In germline, CDR1 is DFQATT, CDR2 SNEGSKA (reference sequence). The CDR3 reads CSASNGPTGRNQPQHF. CDR3 nucleotide sequence: TGCAGTGCTAGTAACGGCCCGACAGGGCGCAATCAGCCCCAGCATTTT.

V is TRBV30 and J is TRBJ1-4; TRBD1 is a possible D gene (5 bases). The CDR3 totals 14 residues. Per germline, CDR1 GTSNPN and CDR2 SVGIG (reference sequence). V lost 0 bases, J lost 7 bases, and 12 bases lay in between. CDR3 nucleotides: TGTGCCTGGAGTGTACCTGGACAACCTGAAAAACTGTTTTTT. Translated, it gives CAWSVPGQPEKLFF.

This rearrangement joins TRBV19 to TRBJ2-1; D gene unclear. This CDR3 spans 13 amino acids. Germline assignment: CDR1 LNHDA and CDR2 SQIVND (reference sequence). V was pared by 2 bases and J by 3 bases, with 5 bases between. The CDR3 DNA sequence: TGTGCCAGTAGTATAAACAACTACAATGAGCAGTTCTTC. It encodes CASSINNYNEQFF.

This chain links TRBV5-1 with TRBJ2-7; TRBD2 matches 8 bases. The CDR3 sequence is 13 residues long. In germline, CDR1 is SGHRS, CDR2 YFSETQ. The junction had 4 bases not matched to a gene; V was cut back by 1 base and J by 7 bases. Written as DNA, the CDR3 is TGCGCCAGCAGCTTGAATCCGGGGGGGGAGCAGTACTTC. Translating it yields CASSLNPGGEQYF.

The chain recombines TRBV29-1 with TRBJ2-7, with TRBD1 matching over 10 bases. The junction had 6 bases not matched to a gene; V was cut back by 4 bases and J by 6 bases. CDR1 SQVTM and CDR2 ANQGSEA come from the germline V gene. The CDR3 consists of 13 residues. The CDR3 DNA reads TGCAGCGTTGGGGGACAGGGGTCTTCCGAGCAGTACTTC. It yields the protein CSVGGQGSSEQYF.

This clone was seen only once. J is TRBJ1-2 and V is TRBV6-5, with D possibly TRBD1 on 6 matching bases. V gave up 5 bases and J gave up 4 bases, with 14 bases separating them. The CDR3 has 14 amino acids. Germline lookup yields CDR1 MNHEY and CDR2 SVGAGI. The CDR3 nucleotides are TGTGCCAGCAGTCCTCCCGGACAGTTCTATGGCTACACCTTC. Amino acid sequence: CASSPPGQFYGYTF.

The V call is TRBV5-8, the J call TRBJ2-4; 7 positions agree with TRBD2. The CDR3 totals 15 residues. With 7 bases clipped from V and 0 bases from J, the junction kept 7 bases outside the gene matches. The germline V gene has CDR1 SGHTS and CDR2 YDEGEE. The chain's CDR3 is CASGGGDSAKNIQYF. The CDR3, as DNA: TGTGCCAGCGGCGGGGGAGACTCAGCCAAAAACATTCAGTACTTC.

The chain recombines TRBV5-1 with TRBJ2-7, with TRBD1 matching 7 bases. Trimming cost V 5 bases and J 0 bases; bases outside gene matches: 5. The CDR3 runs 14 residues. Germline V lookup: CDR1 SGHRS, CDR2 YFSETQ. Here the CDR3 DNA reads TGCGCCAGCAGTCCCGGGACAGACTCCTACGAGCAGTACTTC. This codes for CASSPGTDSYEQYF.

V and J are TRBV9 and TRBJ2-2, with 8 positions matching TRBD1. Germline CDR1 reads SGDLS; CDR2 reads YYNGEE. The trim removed 4 bases at V and 7 bases at J, leaving 6 bases unmatched. This CDR3 has 14 amino acids. The CDR3 coding sequence is TGTGCCAGCAGCTTCGGACAGGGCGGCGGGGAGCTGTTTTTT. It encodes CASSFGQGGGELFF.

In the case of this clone: Other DNA variants within this sample encode the same CDR3. The chain recombines TRBV5-5 with TRBJ2-3; no clear D. V dropped 0 bases and J dropped 3 bases, with 5 bases sitting between them. The CDR3 covers 13 residues. The germline CDR1 and CDR2 sequences are SGHKS and YYEKEE (reference sequence). CDR3 amino acids: CASSLGRTDTQYF. The CDR3 DNA reads as TGTGCCAGCAGCTTGGGCCGGACAGATACGCAGTATTTT.